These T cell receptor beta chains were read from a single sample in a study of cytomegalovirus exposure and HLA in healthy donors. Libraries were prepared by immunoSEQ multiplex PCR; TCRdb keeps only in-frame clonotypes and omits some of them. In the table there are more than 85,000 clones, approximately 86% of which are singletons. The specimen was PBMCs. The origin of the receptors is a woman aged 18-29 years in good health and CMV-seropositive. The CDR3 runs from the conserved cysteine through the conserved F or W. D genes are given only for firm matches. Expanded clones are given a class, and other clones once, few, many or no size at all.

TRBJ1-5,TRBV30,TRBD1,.,CAWSSITGDQPQHF,TGTGCCTGGAGCAGTATCACAGGGGATCAGCCCCAGCATTTT
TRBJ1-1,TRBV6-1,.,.,CASSEQELNTEAFF,TGTGCCAGCAGTGAACAGGAATTGAACACTGAAGCTTTCTTT
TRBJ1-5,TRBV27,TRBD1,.,CASRTGTGRIQPQHF,TGTGCCAGCAGAACCGGGACAGGGCGTATTCAGCCCCAGCATTTT
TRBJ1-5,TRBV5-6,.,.,CASSLVGHQPQHF,TGTGCCAGCAGCTTGGTCGGTCATCAGCCCCAGCATTTT
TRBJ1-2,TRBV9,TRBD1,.,CASSVGGQSEYGYTF,TGTGCCAGCAGCGTGGGGGGACAGAGCGAGTATGGCTACACCTTC
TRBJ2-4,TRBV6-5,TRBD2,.,CASSYLGGSSKNIQYF,TGTGCCAGCAGTTACTTGGGAGGGAGCTCCAAAAACATTCAGTACTTC
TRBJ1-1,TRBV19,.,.,CASSIQGGNTEAFF,TGTGCCAGTAGTATACAGGGAGGGAACACTGAAGCTTTCTTT
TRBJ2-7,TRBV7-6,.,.,CASSLGDTYEQYF,TGTGCCAGCAGCTTAGGGGACACCTACGAGCAGTACTTC
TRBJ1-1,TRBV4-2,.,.,CASSHGGGTEAFF,TGTGCCAGCAGCCACGGGGGTGGCACTGAAGCTTTCTTT
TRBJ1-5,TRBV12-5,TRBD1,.,CASGLILRIGTGTNQPQHF,TGTGCTAGTGGTTTGATATTGAGAATCGGGACAGGGACGAATCAGCCCCAGCATTTT
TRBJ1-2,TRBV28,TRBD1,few,CASSLGQGRNYGYTF,TGTGCCAGCAGCCTTGGACAGGGGAGGAACTATGGCTACACCTTC
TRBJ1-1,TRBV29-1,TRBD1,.,CSSPNLQGGNTEAFF,TGCAGCTCGCCAAACCTACAGGGGGGGAACACTGAAGCTTTCTTT
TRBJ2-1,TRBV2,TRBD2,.,CASNNYRGGVEQFF,TGTGCCAGCAACAATTACCGGGGGGGCGTTGAGCAGTTCTTC
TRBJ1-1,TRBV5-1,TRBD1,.,CASSLAGVRGPRGTEAFF,TGCGCCAGCAGCTTGGCAGGAGTAAGGGGGCCCAGGGGCACTGAAGCTTTCTTT
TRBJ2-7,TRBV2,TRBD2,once,CASNLAGGHEQYF,TGTGCCAGCAATCTAGCGGGGGGTCACGAGCAGTACTTC
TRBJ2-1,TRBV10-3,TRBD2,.,CAISESQREGLNEQFF,TGTGCCATCAGTGAGTCGCAGCGGGAGGGCCTAAATGAGCAGTTCTTC
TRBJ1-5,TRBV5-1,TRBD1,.,CASSLDGTGNQPQHF,TGCGCCAGCAGCTTGGACGGGACAGGCAATCAGCCCCAGCATTTT
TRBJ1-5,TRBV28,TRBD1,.,CASSRRQGAGQPQHF,TGTGCCAGCAGCCGACGACAGGGGGCTGGTCAGCCCCAGCATTTT
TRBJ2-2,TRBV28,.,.,CASSFSGYVTGELFF,TGTGCCAGCAGTTTTTCCGGGTATGTCACCGGGGAGCTGTTTTTT
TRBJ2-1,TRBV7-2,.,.,CASSLAKTGRNEQFF,TGTGCCAGCAGCTTAGCAAAAACAGGGCGCAATGAGCAGTTCTTC
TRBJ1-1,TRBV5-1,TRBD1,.,CASSFRQGVGSTEAFF,TGCGCCAGCAGCTTTCGACAGGGGGTGGGCAGCACTGAAGCTTTCTTT
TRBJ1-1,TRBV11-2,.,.,CASSQGGAFTEAFF,TGTGCCAGCAGCCAGGGTGGGGCTTTCACTGAAGCTTTCTTT
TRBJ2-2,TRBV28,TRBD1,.,CASSHRQGAYTGELFF,TGTGCCAGCAGTCACAGACAGGGGGCCTACACCGGGGAGCTGTTTTTT
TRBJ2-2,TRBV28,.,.,CASIQAGGVTGELFF,TGTGCCAGCATTCAAGCTGGGGGCGTCACCGGGGAGCTGTTTTTT
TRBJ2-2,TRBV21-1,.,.,CASSKWDFGVGGPSKNTGELFF,TGTGCCAGCAGCAAATGGGACTTCGGGGTCGGGGGACCTTCAAAGAACACCGGGGAGCTGTTTTTT
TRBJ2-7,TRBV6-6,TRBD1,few,CASSGRDRVTYEQYF,TGTGCCAGCAGTGGCCGGGACAGGGTCACCTACGAGCAGTACTTC
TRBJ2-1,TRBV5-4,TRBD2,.,CASSLSLADSYNEQFF,TGTGCCAGCAGCTTGTCCCTAGCGGACTCCTACAATGAGCAGTTCTTC
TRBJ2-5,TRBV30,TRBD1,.,CAWSVQGQGDIRETQYF,TGTGCCTGGAGTGTACAGGGACAGGGCGACATACGGGAGACCCAGTACTTC
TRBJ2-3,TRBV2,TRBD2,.,CASSDSTSGRVQADTQYF,TGTGCCAGCAGTGATAGTACTAGCGGGAGGGTTCAGGCAGATACGCAGTATTTT
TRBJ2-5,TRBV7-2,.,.,CASSLSVLKTQYF,TGTGCCAGCAGCTTGAGTGTCCTGAAGACCCAGTACTTC
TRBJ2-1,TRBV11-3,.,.,CASSSRGGAMSSYNEQFF,TGTGCCAGCAGCTCCAGGGGAGGGGCTATGAGCTCCTACAATGAGCAGTTCTTC
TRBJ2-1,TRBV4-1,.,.,CASSQDEMTPQFF,TGCGCCAGCAGCCAAGATGAGATGACTCCCCAGTTCTTC
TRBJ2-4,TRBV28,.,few,CASSSENIQYF,TGTGCCAGCAGTTCCGAAAACATTCAGTACTTC
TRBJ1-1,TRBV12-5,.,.,CASGPDTEAFF,TGTGCTAGTGGCCCCGACACTGAAGCTTTCTTT
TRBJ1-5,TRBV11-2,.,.,CASSLDAGSQHF,TGTGCCAGCAGCTTAGATGCGGGGTCCCAGCATTTT
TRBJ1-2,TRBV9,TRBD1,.,CASSVATGQVGGYTF,TGTGCCAGCAGCGTAGCTACGGGACAGGTCGGTGGCTACACCTTC
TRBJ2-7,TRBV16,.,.,CASSQDTSNEQYF,TGTGCCAGCAGCCAGGATACTAGTAACGAGCAGTACTTC
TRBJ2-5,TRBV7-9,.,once,CASSLPSTETQYF,TGTGCCAGCAGCTTACCCAGTACGGAGACCCAGTACTTC
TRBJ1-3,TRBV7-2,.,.,CASSLAEISGNTIYF,TGTGCCAGCAGCTTAGCGGAGATCTCTGGAAACACCATATATTTT
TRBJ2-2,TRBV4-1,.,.,CASLPKLPIRGTTGELFF,TGCGCCAGCCTTCCCAAACTTCCAATCAGGGGAACCACCGGGGAGCTGTTTTTT
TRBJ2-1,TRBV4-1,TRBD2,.,CASSQVLAGEWNEQFF,TGCGCCAGCAGCCAAGTACTAGCGGGAGAGTGGAATGAGCAGTTCTTC
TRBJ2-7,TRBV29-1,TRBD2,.,CSVEEPASGSKYEQYF,TGCAGCGTTGAAGAACCGGCTAGCGGGAGTAAGTACGAGCAGTACTTC
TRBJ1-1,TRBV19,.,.,CASSLGGPTVNTEAFF,TGTGCCAGTAGTCTAGGGGGTCCGACAGTAAACACTGAAGCTTTCTTT